The text below deals with one T cell receptor (beta chain). Its antigen is unknown. The TCRbeta library was prepared with unique molecular identifiers. TCRdb reprocessed the PCR reads via MiXCR and lists one record per CDR3 protein. The sample lists under 850,000 distinct CDR3 sequences; less than 15% were seen once. This specimen belongs to a study of T-cell reconstitution after alpha-beta-depleted transplantation in children. The study's findings and limits: After one year, T-cell counts and TCRbeta diversity mostly came from new T cells. For some patients, TCRbeta diversity was high at day 60 because of recipient T cells and thymic progenitors that survived.

Germline lookup yields CDR1 SGHTA and CDR2 FQGTGA. Trimming removed 9 bases from V and 5 bases from J, with 14 bases in between. This CDR3 is built from 13 residues. This clonotype was sampled from a girl aged 2 to 10 with congenital amegakaryocytic thrombocytopenia, due to receive a stem cell transplant. The V call is TRBV7-3, the J call TRBJ2-1; no clear D gene. This sample comprised PBMCs, obtained before TCRalphabeta/CD19-depleted stem cell transplant. The CDR3 sequence is CASFNPPDNEQFF. In nucleotides, the CDR3 is TGTGCCAGTTTTAACCCACCTGACAATGAGCAGTTCTTC.